The 16 T cell receptor beta chains presented below share a single source sample, sequenced in a study of blood T cell repertoires in COVID-19. Here immunoSEQ multiplex PCR was the method, and the copy in TCRdb shows in-frame clones only, minus some. The sample consists of 100,000 to 120,000 clones, more than 80% of them appearing once. Sequences were obtained from peripheral blood. Receptors were obtained from a woman in her sixties with COVID-19, enrolled during active disease.

In this sample, this clone turned up once. This chain connects TRBV27 to TRBJ2-1, with TRBD1 matching over 10 bases. CDR1 is MNHEY and CDR2 is SMNVEV in the germline V gene (reference sequence). The CDR3 length is 19 residues. CDR3 DNA: TGTCCCACACGACAGGGGGCCAAATCCTTTTCCCAACAATACAATGAGCAGTTCTTC. It is translated as CPTRQGAKSFSQQYNEQFF.

The DNA for the CDR3 is TGTGCCAGCAGCTTAGTGCGGCTTATTAGGGACAGGGATCACTATGGCTACACCTTC. Protein sequence: CASSLVRLIRDRDHYGYTF. The chain uses TRBV7-2 and TRBJ1-2, with 9 bases fitting TRBD1. The CDR3 is made up of 19 amino acids. V dropped 1 base and J dropped 3; count of bases not matched to a gene: 15. Germline lookup yields CDR1 SGHTA and CDR2 FQGNSA.

The chain carries TRBV19 and TRBJ2-5, with TRBD2 identical over 10 bases. The CDR3 has 16 amino acids. Trimming removed 5 bases from V and 4 bases from J; junction bases left unmatched: 10. The germline V gene has CDR1 LNHDA and CDR2 SQIVND (reference sequence). In nucleotides, the CDR3 is TGTGCCAGTAGTCCTAGGCCCGGGACTAGCGTAGAGACCCAGTACTTC. This translates into CASSPRPGTSVETQYF.

This chain connects TRBV12-3 or TRBV12-4 to TRBJ2-7, with a possible D match to TRBD1 (5 bases). V lost 5 bases and J 3 bases, leaving 8 bases between the germline ends. CDR3 length: 12 residues. The CDR3 here is CASSPQVYEQYF. The CDR3 region has the DNA TGTGCCAGCAGTCCACAGGTCTACGAGCAGTACTTC.

J is TRBJ2-5 and V is TRBV5-4, with 14 bases aligning to TRBD2. Germline trimming cut 7 bases from V and 1 base from J; bases unmatched to any gene: 6. The CDR3 sequence is 16 residues long. From germline, CDR1 is SGHNT and CDR2 YYREEE (reference sequence). In DNA form, the CDR3 reads TGTGCCAGCTCCAAGGGGACTAGCGGGGGCCAAGAGACCCAGTACTTC. Translation: CASSKGTSGGQETQYF.

J is TRBJ2-1 and V is TRBV5-1, with no clear D. The CDR3 is made up of 12 amino acids. Germline lookup yields CDR1 SGHRS and CDR2 YFSETQ. With 5 bases removed from V and 8 bases from J, the gap between germline ends came to 11 bases. DNA for the CDR3: TGCGCCAGCAGGACTCCCCCGCATGAGCAGTTCTTC. Amino acid sequence: CASRTPPHEQFF.

This sequence joins TRBV9 and TRBJ1-2; 7 positions match TRBD1. The germline CDR1 and CDR2 sequences are SGDLS and YYNGEE. The V segment lost 3 bases and the J segment 13 bases; nucleotides outside the gene matches: 9. The CDR3 length is 12 residues. DNA for the CDR3: TGTGCCAGCAGCGCGAGACAGGGCGCCTTCACCTTC. Protein sequence: CASSARQGAFTF.

V and J are TRBV5-6 and TRBJ1-1; TRBD1 matches at 10 bases. J gave up 0 bases and V 3 bases, and 5 bases lay outside the gene matches. The germline V gene encodes CDR1 SGHDT and CDR2 YYEEEE. The CDR3 spans 16 residues. CDR3 region: CASSWAGTGVNTEAFF. The CDR3 DNA follows: TGTGCCAGCAGCTGGGCCGGGACAGGGGTGAACACTGAAGCTTTCTTT.

The V and J genes are TRBV4-1 and TRBJ2-1; 7 bases match TRBD2. CDR1 MGHRA and CDR2 YSYEKL come from the germline V gene. This CDR3 spans 15 amino acids. V shed 3 bases, J shed 12 bases, and the junction held 14 bases outside the gene matches. In nucleotides, the CDR3 is TGCGCCAGCAGCCACTCACCTCTGGCTGGCGGGGGGCAGTTCTTC. Its translation is CASSHSPLAGGGQFF.

In its sample, this clone was seen once. The rearrangement links TRBV4-3 to TRBJ2-1; 8 bases are shared with TRBD2. This CDR3 region has 17 residues. The trim removed 1 base at V and 10 bases at J, leaving 15 bases unmatched. Per germline, CDR1 LGHNA and CDR2 YSLEER. The CDR3 DNA is TGCGCCAGCAGCCAAGGGGGAGGCGGGGGGCCGACGGGAGAGCAGTTCTTC. This sequence encodes CASSQGGGGGPTGEQFF.

This rearrangement joins TRBV5-3 to TRBJ1-2, with TRBD1 as a possible D gene (5 bases). TRBV5-3 is assigned to the ORF class and has an uncertain function. The CDR3 spans 15 residues. The ends were cut back, 1 base at V and 8 bases at J, with 18 bases in the middle. CDR3: CARSLRPRVGGGYTF. In nucleotides, the CDR3 is TGTGCCAGAAGCTTGAGGCCGCGGGTCGGGGGAGGCTACACCTTC.

This clone occurred a few times. V gene TRBV19 combines with J gene TRBJ1-1; 9 bases are shared with TRBD1. The V and J ends lost 7 bases and 5 bases, in that order; junction bases with no gene match: 8. The CDR3 length is 14 residues. Germline V gene lookup returns CDR1 LNHDA and CDR2 SQIVND (reference sequence). The CDR3 bases are TGTGCCAGTACCATGACAGGGGGAGGGACTGAAGCTTTCTTT. This gives the protein CASTMTGGGTEAFF.

This rearrangement joins TRBV9 to TRBJ1-1; D perhaps matches TRBD1 (5 bases). Germline V gives CDR1 SGDLS, CDR2 YYNGEE. The V gene lost 0 bases and the J gene lost 1 base, with 7 bases spanning the gap. This CDR3 has 14 residues. For the CDR3, the DNA is TGTGCCAGCAGCGTAGGGGGCCCGAACACTGAAGCTTTCTTT. This sequence encodes CASSVGGPNTEAFF.

V is TRBV5-1 and J is TRBJ2-5; 12 bases match TRBD2. There are 17 residues in the CDR3. The junction had 8 bases not matched to a gene; V was cut back by 1 base and J by 4 bases. Germline values: CDR1 SGHRS, CDR2 YFSETQ. The CDR3 loop is CASSLWAGLAGRETQYF. Here the CDR3 DNA reads TGCGCCAGCAGCTTGTGGGCTGGACTAGCGGGAAGAGAGACCCAGTACTTC. The complete variable domain, with remaining parts taken from reference TRBV5-1 and TRBJ2-5, reads KAGVTQTPRYLIKTRGQQVTLSCSPISGHRSVSWYQQTPGQGLQFLFEYFSETQRNKGNFPGRFSGRQFSNSRSEMNVSTLELGDSALYLCASSLWAGLAGRETQYFGPGTRLLVL.

A single count supports this clone. The chain has TRBV6-4 and TRBJ1-5; TRBD1 might be the D (5 bases). The V gene's germline CDR1 is MRHNA and CDR2 SNTAGT. CDR3 length equals 15 residues. V was pared by 4 bases and J by 0 bases, with 10 bases between. As DNA, the CDR3 is TGTGCCAGCAGTGGGACACCGTATAGCAATCAGCCCCAGCATTTT. Residues: CASSGTPYSNQPQHF.

V and J are TRBV29-1 and TRBJ1-1, with D perhaps matching TRBD1 (5 bases). Trimming shortened V by 3 bases and J by 0 bases, and 17 bases separated the two germline ends. CDR3 size: 16 residues. In germline, CDR1 is SQVTM, CDR2 ANQGSEA. The CDR3 DNA follows: TGCAGCGTTGATGGGGCGCTTGTAGGGTTGAACACTGAAGCTTTCTTT. It specifies CSVDGALVGLNTEAFF.